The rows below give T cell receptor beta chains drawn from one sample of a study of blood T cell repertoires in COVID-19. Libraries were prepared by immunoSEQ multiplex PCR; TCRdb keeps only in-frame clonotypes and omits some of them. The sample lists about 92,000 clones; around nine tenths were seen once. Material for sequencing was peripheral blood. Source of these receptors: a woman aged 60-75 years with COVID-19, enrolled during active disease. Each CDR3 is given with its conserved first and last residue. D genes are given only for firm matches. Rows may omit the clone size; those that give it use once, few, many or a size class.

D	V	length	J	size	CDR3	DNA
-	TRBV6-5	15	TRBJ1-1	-	CASSYGGSVNTEAFF	TGTGCCAGCAGTTACGGAGGATCCGTGAACACTGAAGCTTTCTTT
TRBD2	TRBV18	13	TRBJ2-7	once	CASSGGDGYEQYF	TGTGCCAGTTCGGGAGGGGACGGCTACGAGCAGTACTTC
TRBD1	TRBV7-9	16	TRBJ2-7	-	CASSTWTGGLGDEQYF	TGTGCCAGCAGCACGTGGACAGGCGGTTTGGGGGACGAGCAGTACTTC
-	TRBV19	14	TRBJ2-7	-	CASSMALASGEQYF	TGTGCCAGTAGTATGGCGCTAGCATCGGGGGAGCAGTACTTC
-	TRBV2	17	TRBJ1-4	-	CASSEYWRVETNEKLFF	TGTGCCAGCAGTGAATATTGGCGGGTTGAAACTAATGAAAAACTGTTTTTT
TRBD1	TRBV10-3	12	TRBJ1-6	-	CAAGQGDSPLHF	TGTGCCGCCGGACAGGGTGATTCACCCCTCCACTTT
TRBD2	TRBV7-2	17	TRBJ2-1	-	CASSHRLAGGPSNEQFF	TGTGCCAGCAGCCACAGACTAGCGGGGGGGCCTAGTAATGAGCAGTTCTTC
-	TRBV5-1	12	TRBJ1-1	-	CASSSGGWEAFF	TGCGCCAGCAGCTCGGGCGGGTGGGAAGCTTTCTTT
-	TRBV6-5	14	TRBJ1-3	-	CASTWRFSGNTIYF	TGTGCCAGCACTTGGAGGTTCTCTGGAAACACCATATATTTT
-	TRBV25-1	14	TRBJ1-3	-	CASSEGHSGNTIYF	TGTGCCAGCAGTGAAGGACACTCTGGAAACACCATATATTTT
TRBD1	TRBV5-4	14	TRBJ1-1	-	CASSTGQGNTEAFF	TGTGCCAGCAGCACCGGACAGGGGAACACTGAAGCTTTCTTT
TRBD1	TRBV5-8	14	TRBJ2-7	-	CASSPDRLPYEQYF	TGTGCCAGCAGCCCGGACAGGTTGCCCTACGAGCAGTACTTC
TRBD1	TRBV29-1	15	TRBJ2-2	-	CSVRTGGSDTGELFF	TGCAGCGTTAGGACAGGGGGGAGCGACACCGGGGAGCTGTTTTTT
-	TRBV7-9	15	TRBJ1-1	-	CASGTGLTHGTEAFF	TGTGCCAGCGGCACAGGGCTCACTCATGGCACTGAAGCTTTCTTT
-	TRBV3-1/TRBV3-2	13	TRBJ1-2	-	CASSQNTAYGYTF	TGTGCCAGCAGCCAAAACACCGCCTATGGCTACACCTTC
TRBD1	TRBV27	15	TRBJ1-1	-	CASSLRQGRNTEAFF	TGTGCCAGCAGCCTTCGACAGGGGCGGAACACTGAAGCTTTCTTT
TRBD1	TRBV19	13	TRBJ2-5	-	CASSRQGQETQYF	TGTGCCAGTAGCAGACAGGGCCAAGAGACCCAGTACTTC
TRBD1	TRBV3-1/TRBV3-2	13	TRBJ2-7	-	CASREGQGHEQYF	TGTGCCAGCAGGGAGGGACAGGGTCACGAGCAGTACTTC
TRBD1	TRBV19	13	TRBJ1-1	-	CATLEGAGTEAFF	TGTGCCACCCTGGAGGGGGCTGGCACTGAAGCTTTCTTT
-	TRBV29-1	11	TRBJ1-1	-	CSSGGVLEAFF	TGCAGCTCCGGAGGGGTTCTGGAAGCTTTCTTT
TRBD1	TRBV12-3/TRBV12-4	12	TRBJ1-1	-	CASSPQGAQAFF	TGTGCCAGCAGTCCCCAGGGGGCGCAGGCTTTCTTT
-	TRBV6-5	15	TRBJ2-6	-	CASNPSTSGANVLTF	TGTGCCAGCAACCCGAGTACTTCTGGGGCCAACGTCCTGACTTTC
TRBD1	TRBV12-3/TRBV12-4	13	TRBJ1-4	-	CASSPRGREKLFF	TGTGCCAGCAGCCCCAGGGGGCGTGAAAAACTGTTTTTT
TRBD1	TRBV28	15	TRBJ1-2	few	CASSLSRGLDYGYTF	TGTGCCAGCAGTTTAAGCAGGGGGCTCGACTATGGCTACACCTTC
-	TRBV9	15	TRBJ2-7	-	CASSPHGDGSYEQYF	TGTGCCAGCAGCCCCCACGGGGACGGGAGCTACGAGCAGTACTTC
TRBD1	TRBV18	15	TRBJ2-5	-	CASSSRTGGRETQYF	TGTGCCAGCTCATCTCGGACAGGGGGAAGGGAGACCCAGTACTTC
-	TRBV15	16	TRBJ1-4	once	CATSRDRTATNEKLFF	TGTGCCACCAGCAGAGATCGCACAGCAACTAATGAAAAACTGTTTTTT
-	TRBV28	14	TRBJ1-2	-	CASSSPSGNYGYTF	TGTGCCAGCAGTTCCCCTTCGGGGAACTATGGCTACACCTTC
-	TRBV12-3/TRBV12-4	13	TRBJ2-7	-	CASRAGQTYEQYF	TGTGCCAGCAGGGCGGGACAGACCTACGAGCAGTACTTC
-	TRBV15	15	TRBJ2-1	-	CATRATQGGSREQFF	TGTGCCACCAGGGCGACACAGGGGGGGTCCAGGGAGCAGTTCTTC
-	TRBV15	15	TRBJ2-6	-	CATSRAGAGANVLTF	TGTGCCACCAGCAGAGCAGGGGCTGGGGCCAACGTCCTGACTTTC
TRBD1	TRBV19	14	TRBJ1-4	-	CASSPGQGYEKLFF	TGTGCCAGTAGTCCGGGACAGGGATATGAAAAACTGTTTTTT
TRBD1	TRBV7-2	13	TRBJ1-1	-	CASSLEGQSEAFF	TGTGCCAGCAGCTTAGAGGGACAGTCGGAAGCTTTCTTT
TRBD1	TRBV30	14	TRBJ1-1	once	CAWTGGGGGTEAFF	TGTGCCTGGACGGGAGGGGGCGGGGGCACTGAAGCTTTCTTT
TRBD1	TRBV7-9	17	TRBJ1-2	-	CASSLGPRTGDNYGYTF	TGTGCCAGCAGCTTGGGCCCTCGGACAGGGGATAACTATGGCTACACCTTC
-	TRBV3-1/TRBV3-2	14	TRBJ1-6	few	CASAKINQGAPLHF	TGTGCCAGTGCTAAAATAAACCAGGGCGCGCCCCTCCACTTT
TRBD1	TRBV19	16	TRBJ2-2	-	CASSSQGAQNTGELFF	TGTGCCAGTAGTTCACAGGGGGCGCAGAACACCGGGGAGCTGTTTTTT
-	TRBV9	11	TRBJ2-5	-	CASSRGETQYF	TGTGCCAGCAGCAGAGGGGAGACCCAGTACTTC
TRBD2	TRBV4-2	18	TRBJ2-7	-	CASSQDWGGGFSSYEQYF	TGTGCCAGCAGCCAAGATTGGGGCGGGGGGTTCAGCTCCTACGAGCAGTACTTC